These 15 T cell receptor beta chains originate from one sample sequenced in a study of OX40 agonist ivuxolimab in advanced cancers. Repertoires were generated with immunoSEQ multiplex PCR, while TCRdb's copy carries only in-frame clones and drops some. This sample has approximately 56,000 clones, with 80% to 90% found just once. The sample consisted of CD4+ or CD8+ T cells sorted from blood, taken in a trial of the OX40 agonist ivuxolimab. The source is an adult with an advanced solid tumor such as melanoma, head and neck, liver or kidney cancer.

The chain uses TRBV6-6 and TRBJ1-6, with no clear D. Germline loops: CDR1 MNHNY, CDR2 SVGAGI (reference sequence). Between the trimmed V and J ends, which lost 0 bases and 10 bases, there was a span of 7 bases. This CDR3 contains 13 residues. This chain's CDR3 is CASSYSSGSPLHF. DNA of the CDR3: TGTGCCAGCAGTTACTCGAGTGGATCACCCCTCCACTTT.

The rearrangement links TRBV5-4 to TRBJ1-1; D is undetermined. The CDR3 is made up of 18 amino acids. Per the germline V gene, CDR1 is SGHNT and CDR2 is YYREEE (reference sequence). V was shortened by 0 bases and J by 1 base, with 19 bases between the two germline ends. The CDR3 DNA is TGTGCCAGCAGCTTGGCCTTCGGTGGCATCTCGCGGAACACTGAAGCTTTCTTT. It specifies CASSLAFGGISRNTEAFF.

The V call is TRBV10-3, the J call TRBJ2-7; D gene ambiguous. Germline values: CDR1 ENHRY, CDR2 SYGVKD. This CDR3 comprises 13 residues. The V end lost 4 bases, the J end lost 6 bases, and 13 bases lay between the germline ends. CDR3 region: CAISGEVSLEQYF. The CDR3 nucleotides read TGTGCCATCAGTGGTGAGGTGTCCCTCGAGCAGTACTTC.

This chain joins TRBV5-8 and TRBJ2-1; D ambiguous. This CDR3 has 16 residues. Between the trimmed V and J ends, which lost 4 bases and 0 bases, there was a span of 14 bases. From germline, CDR1 is SGHTS and CDR2 YDEGEE. The CDR3, as DNA: TGTGCCAGCAGCCGCACGGGCCCGGCCTCCTACAATGAGCAGTTCTTC. Translation: CASSRTGPASYNEQFF.

J is TRBJ2-2 and V is TRBV11-3, with a possible D match to TRBD2 (5 bases). The CDR3 extends over 15 amino acids. Germline CDR1 SGHNT, CDR2 YENEEA. Trimming stripped 5 bases from V and 1 base from J, with 11 bases between. Written as DNA, the CDR3 is TGTGCCAGCAGCCATTTTCGGGGGAACACCGGGGAGCTGTTTTTT. Translation gives CASSHFRGNTGELFF. Drawing the rest from reference TRBV11-3 and TRBJ2-2, the complete variable domain is EAGVVQSPRYKIIEKKQPVAFWCNPISGHNTLYWYLQNLGQGPELLIRYENEEAVDDSQLPKDRFSAERLKGVDSTLKIQPAELGDSAVYLCASSHFRGNTGELFFGEGSRLTVL.

The rearrangement uses TRBV5-6 and TRBJ1-4; D uncertain. The CDR3 has 15 residues. The germline V gene has CDR1 SGHDT and CDR2 YYEEEE. V dropped 3 bases and J dropped 0 bases, with 9 bases sitting between them. CDR3 sequence: CASSSVQTTNEKLFF. DNA of the CDR3: TGTGCCAGCAGCTCCGTCCAGACAACTAATGAAAAACTGTTTTTT.

This clone was recorded once. The CDR3 sequence: CASSFRPGGLQERGSNQPQHF. CDR3 coding DNA: TGTGCCAGTAGTTTCCGACCAGGGGGCCTTCAGGAGAGGGGTAGCAATCAGCCCCAGCATTTT. This rearrangement joins TRBV19 to TRBJ1-5; 8 bases map to TRBD1. Germline V gene sequence: CDR1 LNHDA, CDR2 SQIVND (reference sequence). The CDR3 is made up of 21 amino acids. Trimming removed 5 bases from V and 0 bases from J; junction bases left unmatched: 21. Filled out from reference TRBV19 and TRBJ1-5, the complete variable domain reads DGGITQSPKYLFRKEGQNVTLSCEQNLNHDAMYWYRQDPGQGLRLIYYSQIVNDFQKGDIAEGYSVSREKKESFPLTVTSAQKNPTAFYLCASSFRPGGLQERGSNQPQHFGDGTRLSIL.

This chain uses TRBV9 with TRBJ2-3; D not resolved. Germline V gene lookup returns CDR1 SGDLS and CDR2 YYNGEE. The length of the CDR3 is 17 residues. Trimming took off 1 base at V and 2 bases at J, with 17 bases between the two ends. Here the CDR3 reads CASSVPSQLAFTDTQYF. DNA of the CDR3: TGTGCCAGCAGCGTACCCTCCCAGCTCGCCTTCACAGATACGCAGTATTTT.

The chain has TRBV5-4 and TRBJ1-2; 9 bases match TRBD1. Germline CDR1 and CDR2: SGHNT and YYREEE (reference sequence). V was clipped by 3 bases and J by 12 bases; unmatched bases: 6. CDR3 size: 12 residues. CDR3 in DNA: TGTGCCAGCAGCTGGGGACAGGGCTTTGACACCTTC. Its translation is CASSWGQGFDTF.

The V gene is TRBV6-5, the J gene TRBJ2-1; D gene unclear. Trimming removed 5 bases from V and 5 bases from J, with 7 bases in between. The CDR3 length is 12 residues. The germline V gene encodes CDR1 MNHEY and CDR2 SVGAGI. DNA for the CDR3: TGTGCCAGCAGTATAGGAGACAATGAGCAGTTCTTC. Amino acid sequence: CASSIGDNEQFF.

CDR3 nucleotide sequence: TGTGCCAGCAGCTACTCCCCGGACATTTATGAAAAACTGTTTTTT. Residues: CASSYSPDIYEKLFF. The gene calls are TRBV7-9 and TRBJ1-4; tentative D call: TRBD1 (5 bases). V was pared by 4 bases and J by 6 bases, with 15 bases between. The CDR3 totals 15 residues. From germline, CDR1 is SEHNR and CDR2 FQNEAQ (reference sequence).

V gene TRBV11-2 combines with J gene TRBJ2-7; D ambiguous. The CDR3 consists of 11 residues. V lost 6 bases and J lost 1, with 4 bases in between. CDR1 is SGHAT, CDR2 FQNNGV, per germline. The CDR3 loop is CASSPSYEQYF. The CDR3 region has the DNA TGTGCCAGCAGTCCGTCCTACGAGCAGTACTTC.

The genes are TRBV27 and TRBJ2-2, with D possibly matching TRBD2 (5 bases). Per the germline V gene, CDR1 is MNHEY and CDR2 is SMNVEV (reference sequence). The V end lost 3 bases, the J end lost 2 bases, and 10 bases lay between the germline ends. The length of the CDR3 is 15 residues. The CDR3 region has the DNA TGTGCCAGCAGTTTCCGGACTGATAACACCGGGGAGCTGTTTTTT. It is translated as CASSFRTDNTGELFF.

The rearrangement links TRBV5-1 to TRBJ1-5; the match to TRBD1 covers 7 bases. CDR1 and CDR2 from the germline V gene are SGHRS and YFSETQ. Trimming removed 3 bases from V and 0 bases from J; junction bases left unmatched: 12. CDR3 length: 18 residues. The CDR3: CASSWRRSGQSSNQPQHF. The CDR3 nucleotides are TGCGCCAGCAGCTGGAGGAGATCGGGACAGTCTAGCAATCAGCCCCAGCATTTT.

The genes are TRBV9 and TRBJ2-1, with D perhaps matching TRBD1 (6 bases). Trimming removed 4 bases from V and 0 bases from J, with 14 bases in between. This CDR3 comprises 16 residues. Per germline, CDR1 SGDLS and CDR2 YYNGEE. This CDR3 is CASSFYRDVSYNEQFF. CDR3 nucleotides: TGTGCCAGCAGCTTCTACAGGGACGTCTCCTACAATGAGCAGTTCTTC.